This TCR beta chain was recovered during a study of OX40 agonist ivuxolimab in advanced cancers. Context from the whole study: The costimulatory receptor OX40 (CD134) was targeted by ivuxolimab, a fully human IgG2 agonistic monoclonal antibody. The monotherapy dose-escalation portion (N of about 50 patients) of the phase I ivuxolimab trial is reported in the paper. Of the approximately 50 patients in dose escalation, 19 had hepatocellular carcinoma, roughly 15 had melanoma, 9 had renal cell carcinoma and 9 had head and neck cancer. Prior anti-PD-1, anti-PD-L1 or anti-CTLA-4 therapy was permitted, and about two fifths of dose-escalation patients had received checkpoint inhibitors. Three dose-escalation patients achieved partial responses, one with hepatocellular carcinoma and two with cutaneous melanoma. Intravenous ivuxolimab was administered to patients every 2 weeks at six dose levels: 0.01, 0.1, 0.3, 1.5, 3 and 10 mg/kg. The purpose of peripheral TCRbeta sequencing was to test whether ivuxolimab changed TCR sequence diversity and led to clonal T-cell expansion. The dose-escalation cohort was 82.7% male with a mean age of about 54 years, ranging from roughly 20 to 80. The research as a whole found: After ivuxolimab, more expanded clones were found on average in CD8+ T cells than in CD4+ T cells. In the 0.1-3.0 mg/kg groups, partial responders had among the lowest normalized peripheral clonal expansion, particularly in CD8+ T cells. Clonal expansion of both CD4+ and CD8+ blood T cells was observed from baseline to week 6 at doses 0.1 to 3.0 mg/kg. Low levels of normalized T-cell clonal expansion were also seen in some nonresponding patients. The antigen specificity of the clonally expanded peripheral T cells was not determined.

Patients with autoimmune disease history or receiving systemic immunosuppression were excluded from the trial. Peripheral blood for TCR sequencing was collected from all dose cohorts at baseline, on cycle 4 day 1, and on cycle 7 day 1. The samples were taken from a phase I, first-in-human, multicenter, open-label dose-escalation trial of ivuxolimab. Adults with locally advanced or metastatic melanoma, renal cell carcinoma, hepatocellular carcinoma or head and neck squamous cell carcinoma were enrolled in the trial. Before TCR sequencing, CD4+ and CD8+ T cells were separately sorted from peripheral blood. Relative to germline, V is 3 bases shorter and J is 4 bases shorter, with 16 bases between their ends. From cysteine to phenylalanine, the CDR3 is 15 amino acids long. Left in the record is the CDR3 DNA by itself, 45 bases read in frame from the first base. CDR1 and CDR2 were assigned from the germline V gene as SGHRS and YFSETQ.

For this clone: Its specific antigen is unknown. Base qualities were left out, and no much larger clone turns up one base away.

Genomic DNA was extracted from sorted cells for sequencing of the TCRbeta CDR3 region. The immunoSEQ Assay was used for sequencing of TCRbeta CDR3 regions. In its TCRdb copy, this immuneACCESS table keeps in-frame sequences only and misses some clones. Where compared with another copy, unresolved V genes explain less than half of these, and the others have no known cause. The sample table holds 50,000 to 70,000 clones, of which 85% were seen once. In total, the top ten clones hold over 2.5% of the sample. Recombination connected TRBV5-1 to TRBJ2-5; the best D guess is TRBD1, with 5 bases matching. Specimen: CD4+ or CD8+ T cells sorted from blood, collected in a trial of the OX40 agonist ivuxolimab. The TCR sequence derives from an adult with an advanced solid tumor such as melanoma, head and neck, liver or kidney cancer. The CDR3 has the sequence CASSSVVGAGETQYF. The DNA is TGCGCCAGCAGCTCGGTGGTAGGGGCAGGAGAGACCCAGTACTTC.